The clone carrying this TCR beta chain has a handful of counts. This sample is part of a study of CD8 T cells in ankylosing spondylitis. V was shortened by 7 bases and J by 7 bases, with 13 bases between the two germline ends. The CDR3 is made up of 13 amino acids. With molecular barcodes, quantitative 5'-RACE was used to make the TCR beta libraries. TCRdb re-called the 5' RACE reads through MiXCR, storing one row per CDR3 protein. Of tens of thousands of distinct CDR3 sequences in the sample, around 16% were seen once. The material sequenced was blood. This rearrangement joins TRBV12-3 or TRBV12-4 to TRBJ2-2, with D possibly being TRBD1 (6 bases). This receptor was taken from a male donor with ankylosing spondylitis or in good health (not recorded which). Written as DNA, the CDR3 is TGTGCCAGCACGTCTACGGGACACGGGGAGCTGTTTTTT. The encoded protein is CASTSTGHGELFF.